These 24 T cell receptor beta chains were all obtained from the same sample, sequenced in a study of cytomegalovirus exposure and HLA in healthy donors. The PCR contained 60 Vbeta and 13 Jbeta primers. Data came from immunoSEQ multiplex PCR; TCRdb stores just in-frame clones and leaves some out. The sample has 140,000 to 150,000 clones; 70% are singletons. Input material: PBMCs. These receptors all come from an older woman in good health and CMV-seropositive.

Comments on this clone: At one boundary the junction diverges from the germline segment, which might be a read error. The V call is TRBV2, the J call TRBJ2-7, with a weak D call TRBD1 (6 bases). CDR3 size: 12 residues. The germline gives CDR1 SNHLY, CDR2 FYNNEI. The CDR3 is CASSGDIYGQYF. DNA for the CDR3: TGTGCCAGCAGTGGGGACATATACGGGCAGTACTTC.

This chain uses TRBV19 with TRBJ1-4; the match to TRBD1 covers 9 bases. The CDR3 totals 13 residues. From germline, CDR1 is LNHDA and CDR2 SQIVND (reference sequence). V dropped 7 bases and J dropped 8; count of bases not matched to a gene: 5. The CDR3 DNA is TGTGCCAGTAAGGGACAGGGAGTGGAAAAACTGTTTTTT. Translation gives CASKGQGVEKLFF.

The chain recombines TRBV5-4 with TRBJ2-1; D perhaps matches TRBD2 (5 bases). V lost 4 bases, J lost 1 base, and 6 bases lay in between. CDR1 and CDR2 from the germline V gene are SGHNT and YYREEE (reference sequence). The CDR3 has 13 amino acids. The CDR3 DNA sequence: TGTGCCAGCAGCCGAGGGTCCTACAATGAGCAGTTCTTC. This translates into CASSRGSYNEQFF. Supplemented by reference TRBV5-4 and TRBJ2-1, the full variable domain reads ETGVTQSPTHLIKTRGQQVTLRCSSQSGHNTVSWYQQALGQGPQFIFQYYREEENGRGNFPPRFSGLQFPNYSSELNVNALELDDSALYLCASSRGSYNEQFFGPGTRLTVL.

The rearrangement uses TRBV4-1 and TRBJ1-1, with D perhaps TRBD1 (6 bases). With 10 bases removed from V and 1 base from J, the gap between germline ends came to 22 bases. This CDR3 spans 16 amino acids. CDR1 and CDR2 (germline): MGHRA, YSYEKL. The CDR3 protein is CATSRGGGGTNTEAFF. For the CDR3, the DNA is TGCGCCACCTCCAGGGGCGGGGGAGGTACGAACACTGAAGCTTTCTTT.

This chain joins TRBV7-2 and TRBJ1-1, with D unclear. The CDR3 loop spans 13 amino acids. Trimming removed 6 bases at V and 0 bases at J, with 8 bases between. Germline values: CDR1 SGHTA, CDR2 FQGNSA. CDR3 DNA sequence: TGTGCCAGCAGTATAGCGGTGAACACTGAAGCTTTCTTT. Encoded protein: CASSIAVNTEAFF. The variable domain in full, completed from reference TRBV7-2 and TRBJ1-1, reads GAGVSQSPSNKVTEKGKDVELRCDPISGHTALYWYRQSLGQGLEFLIYFQGNSAPDKSGLPSDRFSAERTGGSVSTLTIQRTQQEDSAVYLCASSIAVNTEAFFGQGTRLTVV.

This chain uses TRBV28 with TRBJ2-1; 7 bases agree with TRBD1. The trim removed 8 bases at V and 3 bases at J, leaving 7 bases unmatched. The germline gives CDR1 MDHEN, CDR2 SYDVKM. The length of the CDR3 is 14 residues. CDR3 nucleotides: TGTGCCAGCGGCAGGACAGGCAACTACAATGAGCAGTTCTTC. It encodes CASGRTGNYNEQFF.

The chain uses TRBV27 and TRBJ1-4; TRBD1 might be the D (6 bases). This CDR3 comprises 16 residues. The ends were cut back, 0 bases at V and 5 bases at J, with 13 bases in the middle. Germline loops: CDR1 MNHEY, CDR2 SMNVEV (reference sequence). DNA for the CDR3: TGTGCCAGCAGTTTATCGGGTGGCAGGGGCAATGAAAAACTGTTTTTT. This translates into CASSLSGGRGNEKLFF.

CDR3 loop: CASSEEAGVSYNEQFF. CDR3 DNA sequence: TGTGCCAGCTCAGAGGAGGCAGGGGTGTCCTACAATGAGCAGTTCTTC. J is TRBJ2-1 and V is TRBV25-1; D perhaps matches TRBD1 (6 bases). Germline V CDR1 and CDR2: MGHDK, SYGVNS. The V gene lost 8 bases and the J gene lost 1 base, with 18 bases spanning the gap. The CDR3 is made up of 16 amino acids.

This clone was seen only a few times. The rearrangement uses TRBV28 and TRBJ1-3; 7 bases map to TRBD1. This CDR3 contains 16 residues. The V segment lost 5 bases and the J segment 0 bases; nucleotides outside the gene matches: 7. Germline lookup yields CDR1 MDHEN and CDR2 SYDVKM. CDR3 nucleotides: TGTGCCAGCAGTCTTGGACAGGCCTTCTCTGGAAACACCATATATTTT. Translating gives CASSLGQAFSGNTIYF.

This clone was detected only once. CDR3 loop: CASSKRPGGRSTEAFF. The CDR3 nucleotides are TGTGCCAGCAGCAAAAGGCCAGGGGGCAGGAGCACTGAAGCTTTCTTT. J is TRBJ1-1 and V is TRBV21-1; the table's D call, TRBD1, was not checked against the DNA. TRBV21-1 is assigned pseudogene status. This CDR3 region has 16 residues.

The rearrangement links TRBV7-9 to TRBJ1-2; D gene unclear. V gave up 4 bases and J gave up 0 bases, with 9 bases separating them. The V gene's germline CDR1 is SEHNR and CDR2 FQNEAQ (reference sequence). The CDR3 sequence is 14 residues long. The CDR3: CASSSRGANYGYTF. The CDR3 DNA follows: TGTGCCAGCAGCTCGCGGGGTGCTAACTATGGCTACACCTTC.

There are a few counts of this clone. V usage is TRBV7-9 and J usage is TRBJ2-3; TRBD1 is a possible D gene (6 bases). Between the trimmed V and J ends, which lost 0 bases and 4 bases, there was a span of 11 bases. The CDR3 has 15 amino acids. Germline V gene lookup returns CDR1 SEHNR and CDR2 FQNEAQ (reference sequence). This CDR3 reads CASSLATGSADTQYF. CDR3 DNA: TGTGCCAGCAGCTTAGCAACAGGGAGTGCAGATACGCAGTATTTT.

A remark on this clone: Other DNA sequences in this specimen translate into the identical CDR3. CDR3 amino acids: CASSFEAGYGYTF. In DNA form, the CDR3 reads TGTGCCAGCAGCTTTGAGGCGGGCTATGGCTACACCTTC. The chain couples TRBV11-2 to TRBJ1-2; D unresolved. Trimming removed 3 bases from V and 4 bases from J, with 9 bases in between. The CDR3 has 13 residues. CDR1 is SGHAT and CDR2 is FQNNGV in the germline V gene. Filled out from reference TRBV11-2 and TRBJ1-2, the complete variable domain reads EAGVAQSPRYKIIEKRQSVAFWCNPISGHATLYWYQQILGQGPKLLIQFQNNGVVDDSQLPKDRFSAERLKGVDSTLKIQPAKLEDSAVYLCASSFEAGYGYTFGSGTRLTVV.

This clone was counted a few times. The chain recombines TRBV5-1 with TRBJ2-1, with TRBD1 matching over 7 bases. This CDR3 contains 14 residues. The V and J ends lost 4 bases and 8 bases, in that order; junction bases with no gene match: 9. Germline CDR1 reads SGHRS; CDR2 reads YFSETQ. The CDR3: CASSMSQGDDEQFF. The CDR3 DNA reads TGCGCCAGCAGCATGAGTCAGGGGGATGATGAGCAGTTCTTC.

J is TRBJ1-5 and V is TRBV15; TRBD1 matches at 7 bases. Germline V gene lookup returns CDR1 LNHNV and CDR2 YYDKDF (reference sequence). The junction had 5 bases not matched to a gene; V was cut back by 0 bases and J by 6 bases. This CDR3 has 15 residues. Written as DNA, the CDR3 is TGTGCCACCAGCAGAGATCAGCAGGGGGTTCAGCCCCAGCATTTT. Its translation is CATSRDQQGVQPQHF. The variable domain in full, with the rest retrieved from reference TRBV15 and TRBJ1-5, is DAMVIQNPRYQVTQFGKPVTLSCSQTLNHNVMYWYQQKSSQAPKLLFHYYDKDFNNEADTPDNFQSRRPNTSFCFLDIRSPGLGDTAMYLCATSRDQQGVQPQHFGDGTRLSIL.

The chain carries TRBV15 and TRBJ1-5; D gene unclear. CDR3 length: 15 amino acids. Germline V gives CDR1 LNHNV, CDR2 YYDKDF (reference sequence). V was shortened by 2 bases and J by 6 bases, with 14 bases between the two germline ends. The CDR3 DNA reads TGTGCCACCAGCAGACCCGACATCTCAGGTCAGCCCCAGCATTTT. Translation gives CATSRPDISGQPQHF.

The chain links TRBV28 to TRBJ1-2; the D gene is possibly TRBD1 (5 bases). The length of the CDR3 is 12 residues. With 5 bases removed from V and 8 bases from J, the gap between germline ends came to 12 bases. Looked up from germline, CDR1 is MDHEN and CDR2 is SYDVKM. CDR3 protein: CASSLVTAGYTF. CDR3 nucleotide sequence: TGTGCCAGCAGTCTAGTGACAGCCGGCTACACCTTC.

This clone was seen only once. The rearrangement joins TRBV9 to TRBJ2-1, with D unclear. Germline V CDR1 and CDR2: SGDLS, YYNGEE. This CDR3 has 14 residues. V shed 4 bases and J shed 9 bases, with 17 bases lying between them. As DNA, the CDR3 is TGTGCCAGCAGCTCCACGACCCGGGTGGGTGAGCAGTTCTTC. Protein product: CASSSTTRVGEQFF.

This clone was seen only a few times. J is TRBJ1-1 and V is TRBV6-5, with D tentatively TRBD1 (5 bases). There are 15 residues in the CDR3. Trimming left V 0 bases short and J 0 bases short, with 8 bases between. The germline CDR1 and CDR2 sequences are MNHEY and SVGAGI. The CDR3 nucleotides are TGTGCCAGCAGTTACTCAGGAGGGGTGAACACTGAAGCTTTCTTT. It encodes CASSYSGGVNTEAFF.

The rearrangement uses TRBV19 and TRBJ1-2; 7 nucleotides line up with TRBD1. CDR1 is LNHDA and CDR2 is SQIVND in the germline V gene (reference sequence). The CDR3 contains 13 residues. Trimming at V came to 9 bases and at J to 4 bases, leaving 8 bases not matched to a gene. CDR3 sequence (DNA): TGTGCCAGAAGACAGGGCCCCCCCTATGGCTACACCTTC. Protein sequence: CARRQGPPYGYTF.

The rearrangement uses TRBV6-5 and TRBJ2-3, with 7 nucleotides matching TRBD2. This CDR3 region has 13 residues. V lost 5 bases to trimming and J lost 10 bases; unmatched junction nucleotides: 9. Per germline, CDR1 MNHEY and CDR2 SVGAGI. In DNA, the CDR3 is TGTGCCAGCAGTCGATTGGGACTATACGCGCAGTATTTT. This encodes CASSRLGLYAQYF.

This clone was detected a few times. The CDR3 sequence: CASSLTRSLNEQFF. The CDR3 coding sequence is TGTGCCAGCAGTTTGACTAGGTCTCTCAATGAGCAGTTCTTC. This sequence joins TRBV28 and TRBJ2-1; TRBD2 might be the D (6 bases). This CDR3 has 14 residues. V dropped 3 bases and J dropped 6 bases, with 12 bases sitting between them. Germline V gene data show CDR1 as MDHEN and CDR2 as SYDVKM.

This clone showed up just a few times. The chain carries TRBV19 and TRBJ2-6, with D possibly matching TRBD1 (6 bases). Between the trimmed V and J ends, which lost 5 bases and 0 bases, there was a span of 14 bases. Per the germline V gene, CDR1 is LNHDA and CDR2 is SQIVND (reference sequence). The CDR3 sequence is 17 residues long. The CDR3 loop is CASSGTLPSSGANVLTF. The CDR3 DNA reads TGTGCCAGTAGTGGGACACTCCCGAGCTCTGGGGCCAACGTCCTGACTTTC.

The CDR3 bases are TGTGCCAGCAGCCCCAGACAGGGGGCAGGGTACACCGGGGAGCTGTTTTTT. It yields the protein CASSPRQGAGYTGELFF. This sequence joins TRBV7-3 and TRBJ2-2, with TRBD1 identical over 10 bases. V was clipped by 5 bases and J by 3 bases; unmatched bases: 9. The CDR3 extends over 17 amino acids. The germline V gene encodes CDR1 SGHTA and CDR2 FQGTGA.